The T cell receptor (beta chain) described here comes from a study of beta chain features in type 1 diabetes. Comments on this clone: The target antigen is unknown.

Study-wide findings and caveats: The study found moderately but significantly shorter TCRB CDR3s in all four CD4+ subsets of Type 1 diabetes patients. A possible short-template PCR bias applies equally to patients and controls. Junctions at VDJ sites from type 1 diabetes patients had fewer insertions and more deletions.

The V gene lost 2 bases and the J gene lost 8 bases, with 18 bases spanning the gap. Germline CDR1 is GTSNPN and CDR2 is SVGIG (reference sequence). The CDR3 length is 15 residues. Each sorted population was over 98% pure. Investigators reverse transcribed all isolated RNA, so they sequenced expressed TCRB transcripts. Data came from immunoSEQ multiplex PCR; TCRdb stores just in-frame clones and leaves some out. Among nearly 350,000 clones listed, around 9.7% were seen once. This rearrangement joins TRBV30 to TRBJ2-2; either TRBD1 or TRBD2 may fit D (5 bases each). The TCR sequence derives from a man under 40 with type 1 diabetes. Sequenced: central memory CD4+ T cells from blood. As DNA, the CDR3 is TGTGCCTGGAGTCCCTTAGCCGGGACCTCGGGGGAGCTGTTTTTT. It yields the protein CAWSPLAGTSGELFF.